The present T cell receptor (beta chain) was sequenced within a study of identifying expanded T cells in peripheral blood. Findings of the study overall: Variance in clone template counts between two-week samples significantly increased with total template count across all healthy donors.

During the collection period, no donor immune events like infections were recorded. Looked up from germline, CDR1 is SGHTS and CDR2 is YDEGEE. The CDR3 covers 13 residues. Trimming removed 3 bases at V and 5 bases at J, with 11 bases between. Comments on this clone: Its antigen is still unknown.

Assay: immunoSEQ multiplex PCR; the TCRdb copy retains only in-frame clones and omits some. The data contain tens of thousands of clones, more than 70% of them seen just once; the ten biggest clones take up around 19%. The chain recombines TRBV5-8 with TRBJ1-2; possibly TRBD1 for D (5 bases). The sequenced sample was blood. This clonotype was sampled from a person aged 18 to 75 in good health. CDR3 protein: CASSSGHLYGYTF. The CDR3 nucleotides read TGTGCCAGCAGCTCCGGACACTTATATGGCTACACCTTC.